Ten or more counts support the clone carrying this T cell receptor beta chain. Its antigen remains unidentified. Each donor provided about 4.5 to 8.5 ml of heparinized whole blood. This record comes from a study of T cell clonality in common variable immunodeficiency. Control and CVID samples contributed equal amounts of genomic DNA. Measured with immunoSEQ multiplex PCR; TCRdb has only the in-frame clones, and not every one. The specimen has 80,000 or so clones, none found just once. Broader study findings: CVID subjects shared fewer TCRbeta clones than healthy controls did. The cause of increased CVID clonality remains unclear without subpopulation sequencing.

The sample was peripheral blood mononuclear cells. The receptor was isolated from a person aged 18-69 years in good health.

CDR3 DNA, as far as it was read: TGTGCTAGTGGTTTGGGAGGGGGGGGAATCTCCTACGAG. This gives the protein CASGLGGGGISYE. The whole CDR3 sequence reads CASGLGGGGISYEQYF. The V and J genes are TRBV12-5 and TRBJ2-7, with D perhaps TRBD2 (7 bases). The read ends 3 residues before the CDR3 terminus; that terminus is restored from the germline J gene. The CDR3 consists of 16 residues. V was shortened by 1 base and J by 0 bases, with 13 bases between the two germline ends. The germline V gene encodes CDR1 LGHNT and CDR2 FRNRAP.